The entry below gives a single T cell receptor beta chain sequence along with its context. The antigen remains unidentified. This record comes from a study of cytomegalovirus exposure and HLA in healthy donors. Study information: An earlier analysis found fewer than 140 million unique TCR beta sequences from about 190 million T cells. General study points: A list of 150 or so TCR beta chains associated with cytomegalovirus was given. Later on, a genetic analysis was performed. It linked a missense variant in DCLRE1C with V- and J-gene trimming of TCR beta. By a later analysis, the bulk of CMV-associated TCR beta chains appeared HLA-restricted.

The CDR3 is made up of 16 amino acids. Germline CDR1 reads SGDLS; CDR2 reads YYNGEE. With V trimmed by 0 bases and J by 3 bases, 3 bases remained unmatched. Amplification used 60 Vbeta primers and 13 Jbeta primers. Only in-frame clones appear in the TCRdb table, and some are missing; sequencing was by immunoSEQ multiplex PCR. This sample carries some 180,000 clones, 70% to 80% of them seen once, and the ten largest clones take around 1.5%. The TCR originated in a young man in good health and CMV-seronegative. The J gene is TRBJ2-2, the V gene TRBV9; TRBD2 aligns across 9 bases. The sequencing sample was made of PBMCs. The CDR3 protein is CASSVVASGDTGELFF. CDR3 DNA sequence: TGTGCCAGCAGCGTAGTGGCTAGCGGGGACACCGGGGAGCTGTTTTTT. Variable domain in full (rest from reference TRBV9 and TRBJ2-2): DSGVTQTPKHLITATGQRVTLRCSPRSGDLSVYWYQQSLDQGLQFLIQYYNGEERAKGNILERFSAQQFPDLHSELNLSSLELGDSALYFCASSVVASGDTGELFFGEGSRLTVL.